The T cell receptor (beta chain) under discussion was sequenced for a study of OX40 agonist ivuxolimab in advanced cancers. Overall study context: While on treatment, patients had intravenous ivuxolimab at 0.01 to 10 mg/kg every 2 weeks. Hepatocellular carcinoma, melanoma, renal cell or head and neck cancer affected the dose-escalation patients.

TCRdb's table, derived via immunoSEQ multiplex PCR, lists solely in-frame clones and lacks some. The sample contains tens of thousands of clones, approximately 94% of which appear only once. This CDR3 has 16 residues. Germline V lookup: CDR1 SGHVS, CDR2 FQNEAQ. Trimming cost V 1 base and J 4 bases, with 16 bases left between them. The specimen was CD4+ or CD8+ T cells sorted from blood, collected in a trial of the OX40 agonist ivuxolimab. The V call is TRBV7-8, the J call TRBJ1-2; D gene uncertain. This TCR derives from an adult with an advanced solid tumor such as melanoma, head and neck, liver or kidney cancer. Here the CDR3 reads CASSLERAQYLYGYTF. In DNA form, the CDR3 reads TGTGCCAGCAGCTTAGAGAGGGCCCAATACCTCTATGGCTACACCTTC.